The rows below give T cell receptor beta chains drawn from one sample of a study of blood T cells in healthy people across ages. MiXCR, run by TCRdb on the 5' RACE reads, gives a single entry per CDR3 protein. Of 700,000 to 950,000 distinct CDR3 sequences detected, roughly 64% appear once; the ten largest clones hold about 20%. Sequenced sample: blood. The source is a young man in good health. The CDR3 runs from the conserved cysteine through the conserved F or W. A D gene is named only where the DNA matches it firmly. Not every row has a clone size; where given, it reads once, few, many or a size class.

TGCAGGCTCGGGACCCTTTACAATGAGCAGTTCTTC	CRLGTLYNEQFF	.	TRBJ2-1	TRBV29-1	.
TGTGCCATCAGGGGGGGCCTGGAGGTCTACGAGCAGTACTTC	CAIRGGLEVYEQYF	few	TRBJ2-7	TRBV10-3	.
TGCAGTGCACCCGGGACAGAACTCTCTGGGGCCAACATCCTGACTTTC	CSAPGTELSGANILTF	.	TRBJ2-6	TRBV20-1	TRBD1
TGCGCCAGCAGGTCCCCAGGCCAAGAGACCCAGTACTTC	CASRSPGQETQYF	.	TRBJ2-5	TRBV5-1	.
TGTGCCAGCAACCTCCCAAGACGGGGGGGATCACCCCTCCACTTT	CASNLPRRGGSPLHF	.	TRBJ1-6	TRBV7-2	.
TGCAGCGTTGAAGGCAGGGTCACGGATACGCAGTATTTT	CSVEGRVTDTQYF	.	TRBJ2-3	TRBV29-1	.
TGTGCCAGCAGCTTAGAAGTCATGGGGACTGGGGCCAACGTCCTGACTTTC	CASSLEVMGTGANVLTF	many	TRBJ2-6	TRBV7-2	.
TGTGCCAGCGGAGCGACTAGCGGGATGAAAAAAGAGACCCAGTACTTC	CASGATSGMKKETQYF	few	TRBJ2-5	TRBV2	TRBD2
TGTGCCAGCAGCGCGACCGGGTCTGGCGCGGAGACCCAGTACTTC	CASSATGSGAETQYF	once	TRBJ2-5	TRBV7-3	.
TGTGCCACCGCCAGGGACAACTCCTACGAGCAGTACTTC	CATARDNSYEQYF	once	TRBJ2-7	TRBV14	.
TGCAGTGCTCCCCTCGAAGACAGTAGCAATCAGCCCCAGCATTTT	CSAPLEDSSNQPQHF	.	TRBJ1-5	TRBV20-1	.
TGTGCCAGTAGTTTTTATGGGAGCCCGAGCAATGAGCAGTTCTTC	CASSFYGSPSNEQFF	.	TRBJ2-1	TRBV27	.
TGTGCCAGCAATCGGCCCTACAATGAGCAGTTCTTC	CASNRPYNEQFF	.	TRBJ2-1	TRBV6-6	.
TGTGCCACCGAAGATAGCGGGGGGAGCTCCTACAATGAGCAGTTCTTC	CATEDSGGSSYNEQFF	few	TRBJ2-1	TRBV10-3	TRBD2
TGTGCCAGCAGCCCCGGGTGGGATACGCAGTATTTT	CASSPGWDTQYF	few	TRBJ2-3	TRBV7-2	.
TGTGCCAGCAGCTTCAGTCAGACTGGGCAGTATTTT	CASSFSQTGQYF	.	TRBJ2-3	TRBV13	.
TGTGCCAGCAGCGAACAGGGTAGTCAGCCCCAGCATTTT	CASSEQGSQPQHF	.	TRBJ1-5	TRBV7-2	.
TGTGCCAGCAGCTTCGGTGTCTCGGGCTACGAGCAGTACTTC	CASSFGVSGYEQYF	.	TRBJ2-7	TRBV7-9	.
TGTGCCAGCAGAGGAAGCGGGAACCAAGAGACCCAGTACTTC	CASRGSGNQETQYF	.	TRBJ2-5	TRBV6-2/TRBV6-3	TRBD2
TGCAGCGTTCTCAGGGGGCGCGGGGAGACCCAGTACTTC	CSVLRGRGETQYF	few	TRBJ2-5	TRBV29-1	TRBD1
TGTGCCAGCAGCGCAACCACGCCCAGCTCCTACAATGAGCAGTTCTTC	CASSATTPSSYNEQFF	few	TRBJ2-1	TRBV2	.
TGTGCCAGCAGTTATGCCAAGGCCGTGAATCAGCCCCAGCATTTT	CASSYAKAVNQPQHF	once	TRBJ1-5	TRBV6-2/TRBV6-3	.
TGTGCCAGCAGCGTTGACTACTTGACTGGGGTGCAGTACTTC	CASSVDYLTGVQYF	.	TRBJ2-7	TRBV9	.
TGCGCCAGCAGCCAACCGTCGGGTAACTATGGCTACACCTTC	CASSQPSGNYGYTF	.	TRBJ1-2	TRBV4-1	.
TGTGCCAGCAGGCGTGGGGCATCGAGCTCCTACGAGCAGTACTTC	CASRRGASSSYEQYF	.	TRBJ2-7	TRBV6-6	.
TGCAGTGCTAGATGGGGTAGCAATCAGCCCCAGCATTTT	CSARWGSNQPQHF	.	TRBJ1-5	TRBV20-1	.
TGTGCCAGCAACAAAGATACGCAGTATTTT	CASNKDTQYF	.	TRBJ2-3	TRBV12-3/TRBV12-4	.
TGCGCCAGCAGCTCTGTCCGACTAGCGGCCCGGAGCTCCTACAATGAGCAGTTCTTC	CASSSVRLAARSSYNEQFF	.	TRBJ2-1	TRBV5-1	TRBD2
TGTGCCAGCAGCTTGGAGGGGAGAAGGAATTCACCCCTCCACTTT	CASSLEGRRNSPLHF	.	TRBJ1-6	TRBV7-2	.
TGTGCCAGCAGCTCCGACGGGAATGGCTATGGCTACACCTTC	CASSSDGNGYGYTF	.	TRBJ1-2	TRBV6-1	.
TGTGCCAGCAGTCCAAAAGACATTCAGTACTTC	CASSPKDIQYF	once	TRBJ2-4	TRBV6-6	.
TGTGCCAGCAGCTTATGGGCAGGGTATGGCTACACCTTC	CASSLWAGYGYTF	.	TRBJ1-2	TRBV7-9	.
TGTGCCAGCAGCCGAGCTCGCTACCGTAACACCGGGGAGCTGTTTTTT	CASSRARYRNTGELFF	.	TRBJ2-2	TRBV14	.
TGTGCCGTCCCCCGGGGTCACGGCTGCCCAACCTACAATGAGCAGTTCTTC	CAVPRGHGCPTYNEQFF	.	TRBJ2-1	TRBV6-1	.
TGTGCCATCAGTGAGGTCGTCTCCGAGCAGTACTTC	CAISEVVSEQYF	few	TRBJ2-7	TRBV10-3	.
TGTGCCAGCAGCTTAGAGGTGGGAGGTTACAATGAGCAGTTCTTC	CASSLEVGGYNEQFF	once	TRBJ2-1	TRBV7-2	.
TGTGCCAGCAGCCCCTGGCTTAACACTGAAGCTTTCTTT	CASSPWLNTEAFF	.	TRBJ1-1	TRBV6-5	.
TGTGCCATCAAGGCATTCCTAGAGGAGACCCAGTACTTC	CAIKAFLEETQYF	.	TRBJ2-5	TRBV10-3	.
TGTGCCTGGAATCGGGACCCGGGGGGCAATGAGCAGTTCTTC	CAWNRDPGGNEQFF	.	TRBJ2-1	TRBV30	TRBD2
TGTGCCAGCAGTTACGAGAGTCGCCAGGGGTCCATGGAAGAGACCCAGTACTTC	CASSYESRQGSMEETQYF	.	TRBJ2-5	TRBV6-5	.
TGTGCCAGCAGTCCTAACATGGACACTGAAGCTTTCTTT	CASSPNMDTEAFF	.	TRBJ1-1	TRBV6-5	.
TGTGCCAGCAGCTTGACTAAGGGGGGAGAACTCTCTGAAGCTTTCTTT	CASSLTKGGELSEAFF	few	TRBJ1-1	TRBV5-5	.
TGTGCCAGCAGTTTAGATTTAACAAAAGAGACCCAGTACTTC	CASSLDLTKETQYF	.	TRBJ2-5	TRBV12-3/TRBV12-4	.
TGCGCCAGCGGGCCTAGGTCCCTCGAGCAGTACTTC	CASGPRSLEQYF	few	TRBJ2-7	TRBV10-2	.
TGTGCCACCAGCGTGGACCGGAGGGTACCCAATGAGCAGTTCTTC	CATSVDRRVPNEQFF	.	TRBJ2-1	TRBV15	.